This T cell receptor beta chain was captured by sequencing in a study of beta chain features in type 1 diabetes. The study's findings and limits: More deletions and fewer insertions at VDJ junctions were seen in type 1 diabetes patients. Cells expressing TCR highly could be over-represented by cDNA sequencing. Shorter TCRB CDR3s, moderately but significantly so, were found in Type 1 diabetes patients in all four CD4+ subsets.

Germline assignment: CDR1 MDHEN and CDR2 SYDVKM. There are 12 residues in the CDR3. Trimming stripped 8 bases from V and 2 bases from J, with 10 bases between. This clone was seen only a few times. Its target is not known. Expressed TCRB transcripts were sequenced because the entire RNA isolate underwent reverse transcription. The assay was immunoSEQ multiplex PCR, and TCRdb's table has in-frame clones only and misses some. Of approximately 730,000 clones in the sample, under 15% were seen once. The clonotype originates from a man between 18 and 35 years old with type 1 diabetes. The specimen sequenced was naive CD4+ T cells from blood. The chain links TRBV28 to TRBJ2-7; D remains unclear. The CDR3 sequence: CASSDPPYEQYF. As DNA, the CDR3 is TGTGCCAGCTCGGACCCTCCCTACGAGCAGTACTTC.